This T cell receptor (beta chain) was identified during a study of T cell repertoires in cytomegalovirus infection. On the study more broadly: HLA-B-restricted CMV epitopes that are well studied, plus recently identified HLA-C-restricted ones, were used by the study.

This clonotype was seen a few times. Its antigen is as yet unknown. In TCRdb, the reads were re-called with MiXCR into one record per CDR3 protein. Of about 110,000 distinct CDR3 sequences in the sample, around 40% were seen once. Germline values: CDR1 SEHNR, CDR2 FQNEAQ (reference sequence). This CDR3 region has 14 residues. With 3 bases removed from V and 0 bases from J, the gap between germline ends came to 8 bases. The study, taken as a whole, reports: The study found HLA-C-restricted CMV-specific TCR beta clonotypes dominating the ex vivo response.

This receptor was taken from a human donor in good health (CMV status not recorded). Some clones in this sample may be carry-over from other donors' samples. Here the sequenced sample was CD8+ T cells from cultured PBMCs, taken from culture after CMV antigen stimulation. The rearrangement joins TRBV7-9 to TRBJ1-1, with D possibly matching TRBD1 (5 bases). CDR3 residues: CASSFGGLNTEAFF. DNA for the CDR3: TGTGCCAGCAGCTTCGGGGGGTTGAACACTGAAGCTTTCTTT.